This T cell receptor (beta chain) was captured in a study of T cell repertoires in cytomegalovirus infection (dated by TCRdb to between 2019 and 2020). As for the study more broadly: The peptide stimulations were aimed at well-studied HLA-B-restricted epitopes as well as recently identified HLA-C-restricted CMV epitopes, whose presentation resists viral immunomodulation. The HLA type of each donor mattered for the analysis, because public TCR beta signatures pointed to carriage of CMV infection along with the matching HLA type.

What the treatment or condition label conveys for this sample: in vitro stimulation with specific CMV peptide epitopes to enrich CMV-specific T cells. Sequencing was performed on an Illumina HiSeq 1500. TCRdb applied fastp at Q25 and MiXCR to the public reads, then kept only in-frame beta chains. Merged by CDR3 protein, the rows form single entries marked with the most common genes and DNA. Within this sample are around 360,000 distinct CDR3 sequences, with about 35% of them counted one time only. Around an eighth of the sample goes to the ten largest clones. Results the study describes overall, beyond this receptor: In the ex vivo response, HLA-C-restricted CMV-specific TCR beta clonotypes were dominant, and in two of eight donors the single most frequent clonotype came from this HLA-C-restricted group. In both this cohort and an independent cohort of 352 donors, the cumulative frequency of public TCR beta family members distinguished carriers of CMV infection plus the relevant HLA type.

A word on this clonotype: This receptor's antigen is unknown. The sample holds no much larger clone one base away, and base qualities are not on file.

The germline V gene gives CDR1 as SGHTA and CDR2 as FQGNSA. V is pruned by 4 bases and J by 9 bases, leaving 9 bases of the junction without a gene match. Inclusive of the bounding cysteine and phenylalanine, the CDR3 is 16 residues long. Only the CDR3 region is kept as DNA, spanning 48 bases read in frame from base 1. Sequencing used cultured PBMCs, obtained from culture after CMV antigen stimulation. This clonotype originated in a human donor in good health (CMV status not recorded). Some clones in this sample may be carry-over from other donors' samples. This chain joins TRBV7-2 to TRBJ2-3; TRBD2 fits 14 bases in the junction. This receptor has the CDR3 CASSSGLAGARGTQYF. The sequenced DNA is TGTGCCAGCAGCTCGGGACTAGCGGGAGCTAGGGGAACGCAGTATTTT.